This entry lists 29 T cell receptor beta chains sequenced from one sample in a study of blood T cell repertoires in COVID-19 (dated by TCRdb to 2018 to 2020). Libraries were constructed by the immunoSEQ multiplex PCR assay. Not all clones reach the TCRdb copy of this immuneACCESS table, which keeps in-frame sequences only. Checked studies attribute under half of the gap to unresolved V genes and leave the rest unexplained. This sample gives 140,000 to 150,000 clones in total; 60% to 85% of them show up just once. The top ten clones comprise about 2% of the sample. The source material was peripheral blood. The receptors were sampled from a woman aged 55-70 years with acute or convalescent COVID-19.

The V gene is TRBV7-8, the J gene TRBJ2-5; 10 bases match TRBD1. Trimming at V came to 2 bases and at J to 2 bases, leaving 5 bases not matched to a gene. The CDR3 contains 16 residues. Germline assignment: CDR1 SGHVS and CDR2 FQNEAQ. Written as DNA, the CDR3 is TGTGCCAGCAGCTTATGGGGACAGGGGACTCAAGAGACCCAGTACTTC. Translated, it gives CASSLWGQGTQETQYF.

The chain uses TRBV7-2 and TRBJ2-7; 8 nucleotides agree with TRBD2. Germline CDR1 and CDR2: SGHTA and FQGNSA. The J segment lost 2 bases and the V segment lost 3 bases, leaving 6 bases of the junction unmatched. The CDR3 totals 15 residues. The CDR3 here is CASSFVLAAAYEQYF. The CDR3, as DNA: TGTGCCAGCAGCTTCGTACTAGCGGCGGCCTACGAGCAGTACTTC.

The rearrangement joins TRBV18 to TRBJ1-3; D not resolved. V was shortened by 2 bases and J by 0 bases, with 11 bases between the two germline ends. The CDR3 runs 16 residues. In germline, CDR1 is KGHSH, CDR2 LQKENI. The CDR3 spells CASSPRLQSSGNTIYF. DNA for the CDR3: TGTGCCAGCTCACCAAGACTTCAGAGCTCTGGAAACACCATATATTTT.

This clone has only one observation. The V gene is TRBV4-2, the J gene TRBJ2-7; D possibly corresponds to TRBD2 (5 bases). In germline, CDR1 is LGHNA, CDR2 YNFKEQ. The CDR3 is 17 residues long. Trimming shortened V by 0 bases and J by 7 bases, and 22 bases separated the two germline ends. The CDR3 nucleotides are TGTGCCAGCAGCCAAGATTTCGCAGTCGGTCCCCCGGGGGAGCAGTACTTC. It yields the protein CASSQDFAVGPPGEQYF.

The V and J genes are TRBV15 and TRBJ1-2; TRBD1 matches at 12 bases. The length of the CDR3 is 14 residues. J was trimmed by 12 bases and V by 2 bases; bases with no gene match: 7. Germline assignment: CDR1 LNHNV and CDR2 YYDKDF (reference sequence). The CDR3 DNA follows: TGTGCCACCAGCAGACCCGGGACAGGGGGCGCCCACACCTTC. It codes for CATSRPGTGGAHTF.

J is TRBJ1-1 and V is TRBV4-1; D perhaps matches TRBD1 (5 bases). The V and J ends lost 5 bases and 9 bases respectively, with 16 bases between them. Per germline, CDR1 MGHRA and CDR2 YSYEKL. The CDR3 is made up of 13 amino acids. The CDR3 reads CASSVGPTRKAFF. CDR3 nucleotide sequence: TGCGCCAGCAGCGTGGGGCCAACCCGAAAAGCTTTCTTT.

The chain carries TRBV5-1 and TRBJ2-1; possible D gene TRBD2, 5 bases. The V gene lost 5 bases and the J gene lost 8 bases, with 14 bases spanning the gap. CDR3 length: 13 amino acids. Germline-derived CDR1 and CDR2 are SGHRS and YFSETQ. CDR3 region: CASRRMTEDEQFF. The CDR3 nucleotides are TGCGCCAGCAGGAGAATGACGGAGGATGAGCAGTTCTTC.

The rearrangement links TRBV5-4 to TRBJ2-1; D might be TRBD2 (6 bases). Looked up from germline, CDR1 is SGHNT and CDR2 is YYREEE (reference sequence). The CDR3 has 15 amino acids. Trimming pared 1 base from V and 0 bases from J, leaving 8 bases between. The CDR3 sequence is CASSLLRDSYNEQFF. The CDR3 bases are TGTGCCAGCAGCTTGTTGCGGGACTCCTACAATGAGCAGTTCTTC. The full variable domain, with the rest looked up from reference TRBV5-4 and TRBJ2-1, is ETGVTQSPTHLIKTRGQQVTLRCSSQSGHNTVSWYQQALGQGPQFIFQYYREEENGRGNFPPRFSGLQFPNYSSELNVNALELDDSALYLCASSLLRDSYNEQFFGPGTRLTVL.

CDR3 DNA: TGTGCCAGCAGTCTCCTCCCGGCAGGGGGAGAGACCCAGTACTTC. It yields the protein CASSLLPAGGETQYF. V usage is TRBV27 and J usage is TRBJ2-5, with 7 bases matching TRBD1. Germline trimming cut 5 bases from V and 4 bases from J; bases unmatched to any gene: 10. CDR3 length: 15 amino acids. CDR1 and CDR2 from the germline V gene are MNHEY and SMNVEV (reference sequence).

This rearrangement joins TRBV5-1 to TRBJ1-2, with 9 bases lining up with TRBD1. Germline CDR1 SGHRS, CDR2 YFSETQ. The CDR3 loop spans 15 amino acids. V was clipped by 4 bases and J by 5 bases; unmatched bases: 9. CDR3 in DNA: TGCGCCAGCAGCCTTATGACAGGGGGTGAATATGGCTACACCTTC. Its translation is CASSLMTGGEYGYTF.

V and J are TRBV11-2 and TRBJ1-5, with D possibly TRBD1 on 6 matching bases. The V end was cut by 5 bases, the J end by 5 bases, with 10 bases between. This CDR3 is built from 13 residues. Looked up from germline, CDR1 is SGHAT and CDR2 is FQNNGV. CDR3 loop: CASSRGRDQPQHF. DNA for the CDR3: TGTGCCAGCAGCAGGGGGAGAGATCAGCCCCAGCATTTT.

The chain is built from TRBV6-5 and TRBJ2-6; 7 nucleotides match TRBD2. Trimming cost V 2 bases and J 4 bases; bases outside gene matches: 2. Germline values: CDR1 MNHEY, CDR2 SVGAGI. The length of the CDR3 is 15 residues. CDR3 nucleotides: TGTGCCAGCAGTTACGGGAGGGGAGGGGCCAACGTCCTGACTTTC. Encoded protein: CASSYGRGGANVLTF.

The chain employs TRBV5-1 and TRBJ1-6; D perhaps matches TRBD1 (6 bases). The CDR3 consists of 17 residues. Germline values: CDR1 SGHRS, CDR2 YFSETQ. Trimming pared 0 bases from V and 5 bases from J, leaving 15 bases between. In nucleotides, the CDR3 is TGCGCCAGCAGCTTGGCCCCTCAGGGGACCCATAATTCACCCCTCCACTTT. Amino acids: CASSLAPQGTHNSPLHF.

The CDR3 DNA is TGTGCCAGCAGTAAACTAGCGGGAGGGCTCACGGGTACGCAGTATTTT. Translated: CASSKLAGGLTGTQYF. This chain joins TRBV5-4 and TRBJ2-3; 13 nucleotides match TRBD2. Germline-derived CDR1 and CDR2 are SGHNT and YYREEE (reference sequence). After removal of 5 bases from V and 8 bases from J, the junction contained 11 bases not matched to a gene. CDR3 size: 16 residues.

This clone was observed many times. The chain combines TRBV10-3 with TRBJ2-7, with 9 nucleotides matching TRBD1. In germline, CDR1 is ENHRY, CDR2 SYGVKD. The CDR3 totals 13 residues. Trimming at V came to 9 bases and at J to 7 bases, leaving 10 bases not matched to a gene. The CDR3, as DNA: TGTGCCATAAGGGACAGGGCGGTGGATGAGCAGTACTTC. Translation: CAIRDRAVDEQYF.

The V and J genes are TRBV7-9 and TRBJ2-7, with D possibly being TRBD1 (5 bases). The CDR3 length is 16 residues. V was trimmed by 5 bases and J by 2 bases, leaving 19 bases between them. Germline assignment: CDR1 SEHNR and CDR2 FQNEAQ (reference sequence). This chain's CDR3 is CASSPIDLLGAYEQYF. CDR3 nucleotide sequence: TGTGCCAGCAGCCCGATAGATTTGTTAGGGGCCTACGAGCAGTACTTC.

The genes are TRBV3-1 (or the pseudogene TRBV3-2) and TRBJ2-7; possible D gene TRBD2, 5 bases. The CDR3 sequence is 14 residues long. V lost 1 base and J 6 bases, leaving 13 bases between the germline ends. CDR1 is LGHDT, CDR2 YNNKEL, per germline (reference sequence). The CDR3 nucleotides are TGTGCCAGCAGCCAAGTAAGGACTTCACTCGAGCAGTACTTC. Amino acid sequence: CASSQVRTSLEQYF.

The chain is built from TRBV6-5 and TRBJ2-2; D possibly corresponds to TRBD1 (5 bases). This CDR3 contains 15 residues. Germline V gene lookup returns CDR1 MNHEY and CDR2 SVGAGI. V lost 7 bases, J lost 1 base, and 13 bases lay in between. The CDR3: CASNVGQGNTGELFF. The CDR3 nucleotides are TGTGCCAGCAACGTAGGGCAGGGGAACACCGGGGAGCTGTTTTTT.

V usage is TRBV3-1 (or the pseudogene TRBV3-2) and J usage is TRBJ1-6; 10 bases fit TRBD1. Germline trimming cut 5 bases from V and 9 bases from J; bases unmatched to any gene: 7. Germline CDR1 reads LGHDT; CDR2 reads YNNKEL (reference sequence). The CDR3 is 15 amino acids. The CDR3 loop is CASSLGQGMGSPLHF. Here the CDR3 DNA reads TGTGCCAGCAGCTTGGGACAGGGGATGGGTTCACCCCTCCACTTT.

Many counts were recorded for this clone. V usage is TRBV15 and J usage is TRBJ1-5; D remains ambiguous. Germline V gene sequence: CDR1 LNHNV, CDR2 YYDKDF (reference sequence). Trimming removed 0 bases from V and 6 bases from J, with 18 bases in between. CDR3 length equals 17 residues. DNA for the CDR3: TGTGCCACCAGCAGAGATTACGGAGGGTTGAGGCCTCAGCCCCAGCATTTT. It yields the protein CATSRDYGGLRPQPQHF.

The J gene is TRBJ2-1, the V gene TRBV5-4; D is ambiguous. Trimming took off 1 base at V and 4 bases at J, with 6 bases between the two ends. The germline gives CDR1 SGHNT, CDR2 YYREEE (reference sequence). This CDR3 is 13 amino acids long. The CDR3: CASSLMRYNEQFF. The CDR3 DNA reads TGTGCCAGCAGCTTGATGCGGTACAATGAGCAGTTCTTC.

The chain joins TRBV29-1 to TRBJ2-7; TRBD1 might be the D (7 bases). The germline V and J ends were trimmed by 7 bases and 1 base, with 17 bases remaining between them. Per the germline V gene, CDR1 is SQVTM and CDR2 is ANQGSEA. CDR3 length: 14 amino acids. Written as DNA, the CDR3 is TGCAGCGCCTCCGGGGGCAGGGGGTCCTACGAGCAGTACTTC. Translation: CSASGGRGSYEQYF.

This chain uses TRBV5-8 with TRBJ2-5; 9 bases are shared with TRBD2. The CDR3 contains 17 residues. With V trimmed by 0 bases and J by 1 base, 7 bases remained unmatched. The germline CDR1 and CDR2 sequences are SGHTS and YDEGEE. The CDR3 loop reads CASSLDISGRGQETQYF. CDR3 in DNA: TGTGCCAGCAGCTTGGATATTAGCGGGAGAGGCCAAGAGACCCAGTACTTC.

V gene TRBV7-6 combines with J gene TRBJ2-7; 12 nucleotides line up with TRBD2. This CDR3 has 19 residues. The germline CDR1 and CDR2 sequences are SGHVS and FNYEAQ. Unmatched junction bases numbered 16, after V lost 1 base and J lost 6 bases. This CDR3 is CASSLGTSGALGGRSEQYF. The CDR3 DNA sequence: TGTGCCAGCAGCTTAGGGACTAGCGGGGCCCTTGGGGGACGGAGCGAGCAGTACTTC.

The chain is built from TRBV7-9 and TRBJ2-1; weak D call: TRBD2 (6 bases). Germline lookup yields CDR1 SEHNR and CDR2 FQNEAQ (reference sequence). V lost 3 bases, J lost 7 bases, and 16 bases lay in between. This CDR3 has 15 residues. In DNA, the CDR3 is TGTGCCAGCAGCTTTGGTAGCGGCTCGGGGAATGAGCAGTTCTTC. The encoded protein is CASSFGSGSGNEQFF.

The V call is TRBV27, the J call TRBJ2-1; a possible D gene is TRBD1 (6 bases). Trimming removed 8 bases at V and 10 bases at J, with 18 bases between. There are 13 residues in the CDR3. Germline V CDR1 and CDR2: MNHEY, SMNVEV (reference sequence). Written as DNA, the CDR3 is TGTGCCAGCGGGAAATTCCCCACAGGGGAGCAGTTCTTC. Its translation: CASGKFPTGEQFF.

This clone came up once. J is TRBJ1-5 and V is TRBV28; tentatively, D is TRBD1 (5 bases). Germline assignment: CDR1 MDHEN and CDR2 SYDVKM. There are 15 residues in the CDR3. V was trimmed by 6 bases and J by 5 bases, leaving 17 bases between them. The CDR3 DNA follows: TGTGCCAGCAGAACGGGACTCTGGGCGGATCAGCCCCAGCATTTT. As protein: CASRTGLWADQPQHF. Complete variable domain (other parts from reference TRBV28 and TRBJ1-5): DVKVTQSSRYLVKRTGEKVFLECVQDMDHENMFWYRQDPGLGLRLIYFSYDVKMKEKGDIPEGYSVSREKKERFSLILESASTNQTSMYLCASRTGLWADQPQHFGDGTRLSIL.

This rearrangement joins TRBV15 to TRBJ2-1, with a tentative D call TRBD2 (6 bases). The CDR3 consists of 15 residues. The germline CDR1 and CDR2 sequences are LNHNV and YYDKDF (reference sequence). Trimming left V 8 bases short and J 5 bases short, with 19 bases between. The CDR3 spells CATSRDSRPHNEQFF. In DNA form, the CDR3 reads TGTGCCACCTCCCGGGACTCCCGCCCCCACAATGAGCAGTTCTTC.

The CDR3 DNA is TGCGCCAGCAGCCCCATAGCGGGATCGACCGGGGAGCTGTTTTTT. It translates to CASSPIAGSTGELFF. The rearrangement joins TRBV5-1 to TRBJ2-2, with TRBD2 matching over 8 bases. Per germline, CDR1 SGHRS and CDR2 YFSETQ. V lost 4 bases to trimming and J lost 5 bases; unmatched junction nucleotides: 7. This CDR3 region has 15 residues.